What follows are 19 T cell receptor beta chains derived from one specimen sequenced in a study of T cells after yellow fever vaccination. TCRdb independently ran MiXCR on the 5' RACE reads; one entry per CDR3 protein. The repertoire holds around 320,000 distinct CDR3 sequences, with 3.5% to 4.5% as singletons. Sample: PBMCs, taken 15 days after the yellow fever booster vaccination. These TCRs come from a man aged 18 to 30 who received the YFV17D yellow fever vaccine.

The rearrangement joins TRBV27 to TRBJ2-2; D is unclear. This CDR3 contains 12 residues. Germline V gene lookup returns CDR1 MNHEY and CDR2 SMNVEV (reference sequence). Trimming took 3 bases from V and 6 from J, leaving 5 bases between them. The CDR3 loop reads CASSFIAGELFF. DNA for the CDR3: TGTGCCAGCAGTTTTATAGCCGGGGAGCTGTTTTTT.

The V call is TRBV11-1, the J call TRBJ2-2; D unresolved. Looked up from germline, CDR1 is SGHAT and CDR2 is FQDESV (reference sequence). Deletions cut 3 bases from V and 6 bases from J, with 5 bases between. The CDR3 sequence is 12 residues long. The DNA of the CDR3 is TGTGCCAGCAGCTTTGTAGCCGGGGAGCTGTTTTTT. Protein product: CASSFVAGELFF.

This clonotype was seen a single time. The V and J genes are TRBV19 and TRBJ2-6; unclear D gene. The CDR3 covers 16 residues. From germline, CDR1 is LNHDA and CDR2 SQIVND (reference sequence). V lost 0 bases and J 0 bases, leaving 6 bases between the germline ends. The CDR3 protein is CASSIDLGSGANVLTF. The CDR3 region has the DNA TGTGCCAGTAGTATAGATCTCGGCTCTGGGGCCAACGTCCTGACTTTC.

The chain recombines TRBV2 with TRBJ2-7; 8 positions agree with TRBD2. The CDR3 length is 12 residues. V trimming: 6 bases; J trimming: 2 bases; junction bases outside the gene matches: 0. Germline values: CDR1 SNHLY, CDR2 FYNNEI. DNA for the CDR3: TGTGCCAGCAGGGGACTAGCCTACGAGCAGTACTTC. Translation: CASRGLAYEQYF.

This clonotype was observed many times. CDR3 DNA sequence: TGCGCCAGCAGCTTCCTAGACAGGCGGTCTAGCACAGATACGCAGTATTTT. It translates to CASSFLDRRSSTDTQYF. This chain links TRBV5-1 with TRBJ2-3; tentative D call: TRBD1 (6 bases). The ends were cut back, 2 bases at V and 0 bases at J, with 16 bases in the middle. Germline assignment: CDR1 SGHRS and CDR2 YFSETQ. This CDR3 comprises 17 residues.

This clonotype was counted at least ten times. The chain recombines TRBV29-1 with TRBJ1-2; 9 nucleotides align to TRBD1. Losses at the gene ends were 6 bases for V and 4 bases for J; bases not matched to a gene: 3. Germline CDR1 reads SQVTM; CDR2 reads ANQGSEA. CDR3 length: 12 residues. The CDR3 sequence is CSVQTGGYGYTF. The CDR3, as DNA: TGCAGCGTCCAGACAGGGGGCTATGGCTACACCTTC.

This clonotype has more than one count but fewer than ten. The chain has TRBV18 and TRBJ1-5; possible D gene TRBD1, 6 bases. The CDR3 spans 15 residues. In germline, CDR1 is KGHSH, CDR2 LQKENI. Deletions cut 3 bases from V and 3 bases from J, with 12 bases between. The CDR3 nucleotides are TGTGCCAGCTCACCGATGGGGGGCGTCAATCAGCCCCAGCATTTT. Amino acid sequence: CASSPMGGVNQPQHF.

This clonotype was seen ten or more times. J is TRBJ2-7 and V is TRBV28; D is perhaps TRBD1 (6 bases). CDR3 length: 14 amino acids. V lost 5 bases and J 3 bases, leaving 14 bases between the germline ends. Germline V CDR1 and CDR2: MDHEN, SYDVKM. The CDR3 loop is CASSKKQGFYEQYV. The CDR3 DNA sequence: TGTGCCAGCAGTAAGAAACAGGGCTTCTACGAGCAGTACGTC.

This clonotype has more than one count but fewer than ten. V and J are TRBV11-3 and TRBJ2-5; D is perhaps TRBD2 (6 bases). CDR3 length: 16 residues. Looked up from germline, CDR1 is SGHNT and CDR2 is YENEEA. Trimming pared 8 bases from V and 0 bases from J, leaving 19 bases between. CDR3 sequence: CASHSHWLANQETQYF. The CDR3 region has the DNA TGTGCCAGCCACTCCCACTGGCTAGCGAACCAAGAGACCCAGTACTTC.

This chain joins TRBV7-2 and TRBJ1-1; TRBD1 might be the D (5 bases). Germline lookup yields CDR1 SGHTA and CDR2 FQGNSA. The ends were cut back, 2 bases at V and 1 base at J, with 11 bases in the middle. CDR3 length: 15 residues. CDR3 protein: CASSLYGTENTEAFF. CDR3 DNA: TGTGCCAGCAGCTTATATGGGACGGAGAACACTGAAGCTTTCTTT. The whole variable domain, remainder taken from reference TRBV7-2 and TRBJ1-1, is GAGVSQSPSNKVTEKGKDVELRCDPISGHTALYWYRQSLGQGLEFLIYFQGNSAPDKSGLPSDRFSAERTGGSVSTLTIQRTQQEDSAVYLCASSLYGTENTEAFFGQGTRLTVV.

This clonotype was seen a handful of times. The chain recombines TRBV2 with TRBJ1-2; D is ambiguous. This CDR3 spans 15 amino acids. Trimming removed 0 bases at V and 6 bases at J, with 14 bases between. The germline V gene encodes CDR1 SNHLY and CDR2 FYNNEI. In nucleotides, the CDR3 is TGTGCCAGCAGTGAAGCGCCGTGGGCCCCCAATGGCTACACCTTC. It codes for CASSEAPWAPNGYTF.

This clonotype was detected many times. The chain links TRBV20-1 to TRBJ1-2, with D perhaps matching TRBD1 (5 bases). The CDR3 is 14 residues long. Between the trimmed V and J ends, which lost 8 bases and 1 base, there was a span of 17 bases. CDR1 is DFQATT and CDR2 is SNEGSKA in the germline V gene (reference sequence). CDR3 DNA: TGCAGTCCCTCCTCGACGGGGGTTAACTATGGCTACACCTTC. Translation: CSPSSTGVNYGYTF.

The sample holds a few counts of this clonotype. This chain links TRBV3-1 with TRBJ1-5; D remains unclear. This CDR3 region has 15 residues. Germline V CDR1 and CDR2: LGHDT, YNNKEL (reference sequence). Trimming left V 0 bases short and J 7 bases short, with 13 bases between. The CDR3 is CASSQDLVRGQPQHF. CDR3 nucleotides: TGTGCCAGCAGCCAAGATTTAGTGCGGGGACAGCCCCAGCATTTT.

This clonotype has only a few counts. The chain recombines TRBV5-1 with TRBJ2-2; D perhaps matches TRBD2 (6 bases). V lost 2 bases and J lost 3, with 14 bases in between. The CDR3 is made up of 16 amino acids. Germline V CDR1 and CDR2: SGHRS, YFSETQ. The CDR3 region is CASSFAGIFYTGELFF. In DNA form, the CDR3 reads TGCGCCAGCAGCTTTGCGGGGATCTTTTACACCGGGGAGCTGTTTTTT.

This clonotype was detected only a few times. The rearrangement links TRBV7-8 to TRBJ1-3; 7 bases are shared with TRBD1. CDR1 and CDR2 (germline): SGHVS, FQNEAQ. V shed 5 bases, J shed 0 bases, and the junction held 7 bases outside the gene matches. The CDR3 has 16 amino acids. CDR3 residues: CASSPDRVPSGNTIYF. The DNA of the CDR3 is TGTGCCAGCAGCCCCGACAGGGTACCCTCTGGAAACACCATATATTTT.

V usage is TRBV4-2 and J usage is TRBJ2-1; D is possibly TRBD2 (6 bases). The germline CDR1 and CDR2 sequences are LGHNA and YNFKEQ. Between the trimmed V and J ends, which lost 4 bases and 0 bases, there was a span of 13 bases. This CDR3 is 16 amino acids long. The CDR3 region has the DNA TGTGCCAGCAGCCTCATAGGCGGGGTCTCCTACAATGAGCAGTTCTTC. This encodes CASSLIGGVSYNEQFF.

The chain combines TRBV30 with TRBJ2-7; maybe TRBD1 (6 bases). This CDR3 comprises 12 residues. V was pared by 7 bases and J by 2 bases, with 12 bases between. CDR1 is GTSNPN, CDR2 SVGIG, per germline (reference sequence). The CDR3 is CALQGDPYEQYF. DNA for the CDR3: TGTGCCTTACAGGGCGATCCCTACGAGCAGTACTTC.

This clonotype was seen ten or more times. The chain uses TRBV7-9 and TRBJ1-5, with D possibly matching TRBD1 (6 bases). CDR1 is SEHNR and CDR2 is FQNEAQ in the germline V gene (reference sequence). With 6 bases removed from V and 6 bases from J, the gap between germline ends came to 15 bases. The CDR3 spans 14 residues. As DNA, the CDR3 is TGTGCCAGCAGTAAGACGGGGGGGCGTCAGCCCCAGCATTTT. It is translated as CASSKTGGRQPQHF.

This clonotype was recorded a few times. J is TRBJ2-1 and V is TRBV6-2 or TRBV6-3; D remains ambiguous. V lost 2 bases to trimming and J lost 8 bases, with 7 bases between them. This CDR3 region has 12 residues. Germline lookup yields CDR1 MNHEY and CDR2 SVGEGT. CDR3 nucleotide sequence: TGTGCCAGCAGTTACGGGGTCGATGAGCAGTTCTTC. Residues: CASSYGVDEQFF.